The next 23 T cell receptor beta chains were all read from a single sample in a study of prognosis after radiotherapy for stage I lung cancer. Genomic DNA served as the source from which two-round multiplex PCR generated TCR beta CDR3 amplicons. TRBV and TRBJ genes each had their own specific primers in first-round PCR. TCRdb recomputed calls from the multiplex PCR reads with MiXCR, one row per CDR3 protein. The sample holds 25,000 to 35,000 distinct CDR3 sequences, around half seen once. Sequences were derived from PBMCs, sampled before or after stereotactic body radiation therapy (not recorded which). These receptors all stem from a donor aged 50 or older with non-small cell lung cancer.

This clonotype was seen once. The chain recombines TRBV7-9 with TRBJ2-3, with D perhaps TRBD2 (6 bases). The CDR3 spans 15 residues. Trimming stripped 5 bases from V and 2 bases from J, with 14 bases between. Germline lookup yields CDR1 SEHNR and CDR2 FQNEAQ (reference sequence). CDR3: CASSDPSESTDTQYF. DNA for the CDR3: TGTGCCAGCAGCGACCCTAGCGAGTCCACAGATACGCAGTATTTT.

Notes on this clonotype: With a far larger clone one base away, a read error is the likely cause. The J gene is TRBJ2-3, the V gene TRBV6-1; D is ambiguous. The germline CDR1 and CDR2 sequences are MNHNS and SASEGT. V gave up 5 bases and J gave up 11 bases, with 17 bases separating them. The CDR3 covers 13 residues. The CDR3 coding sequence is TGTGCCAGCAGTTACGGGTCGAACACTGGGCAGTATTTT. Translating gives CASSYGSNTGQYF.

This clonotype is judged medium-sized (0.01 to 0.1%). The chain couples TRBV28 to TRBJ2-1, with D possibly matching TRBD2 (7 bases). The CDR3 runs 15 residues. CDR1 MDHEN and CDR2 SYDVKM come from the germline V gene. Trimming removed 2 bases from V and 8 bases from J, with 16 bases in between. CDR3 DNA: TGTGCCAGCAGTTTAGCCGGGGAGGGGGGTTATGAGCAGTTCTTC. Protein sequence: CASSLAGEGGYEQFF. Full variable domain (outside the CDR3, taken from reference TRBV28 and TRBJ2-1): DVKVTQSSRYLVKRTGEKVFLECVQDMDHENMFWYRQDPGLGLRLIYFSYDVKMKEKGDIPEGYSVSREKKERFSLILESASTNQTSMYLCASSLAGEGGYEQFFGPGTRLTVL.

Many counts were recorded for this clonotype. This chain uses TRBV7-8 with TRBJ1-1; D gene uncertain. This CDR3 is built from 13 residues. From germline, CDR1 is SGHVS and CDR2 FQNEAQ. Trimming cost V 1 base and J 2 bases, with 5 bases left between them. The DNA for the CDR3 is TGTGCCAGCAGCTTAGTTGTTAACACTGAAGCTTTCTTT. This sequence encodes CASSLVVNTEAFF.

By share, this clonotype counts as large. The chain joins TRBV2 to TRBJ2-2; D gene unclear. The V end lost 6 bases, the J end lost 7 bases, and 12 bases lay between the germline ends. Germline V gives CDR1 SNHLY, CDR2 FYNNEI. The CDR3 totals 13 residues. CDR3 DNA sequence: TGTGCCAGCAGCTCCGCCCTTGGCGGGGAGCTGTTTTTT. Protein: CASSSALGGELFF.

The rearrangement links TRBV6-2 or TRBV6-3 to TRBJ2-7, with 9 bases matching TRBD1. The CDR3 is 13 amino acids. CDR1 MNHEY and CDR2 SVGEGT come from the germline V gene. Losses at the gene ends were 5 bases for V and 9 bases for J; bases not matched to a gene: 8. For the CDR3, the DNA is TGTGCCAGCAGTCTTCGATCGACAGGGGGGCAGTACTTC. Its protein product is CASSLRSTGGQYF.

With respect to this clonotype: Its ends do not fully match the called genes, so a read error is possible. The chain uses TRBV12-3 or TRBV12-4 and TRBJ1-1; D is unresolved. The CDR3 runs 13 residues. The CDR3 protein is CASSLTVSTESFF. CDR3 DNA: TGTGCCAGCAGTTTAACAGTAAGCACTGAATCTTTCTTT.

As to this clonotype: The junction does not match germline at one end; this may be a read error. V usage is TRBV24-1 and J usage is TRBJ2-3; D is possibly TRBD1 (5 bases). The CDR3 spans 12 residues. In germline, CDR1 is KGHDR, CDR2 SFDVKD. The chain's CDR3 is CATSCETDTHYF. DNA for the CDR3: TGTGCCACCAGTTGTGAGACAGATACGCATTATTTT.

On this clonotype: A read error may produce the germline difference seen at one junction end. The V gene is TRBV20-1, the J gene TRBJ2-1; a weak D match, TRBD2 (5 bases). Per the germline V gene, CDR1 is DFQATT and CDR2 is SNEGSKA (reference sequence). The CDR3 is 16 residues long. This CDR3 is CSASDLTRKVYNEQLF. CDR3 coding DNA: TGCAGTGCTAGTGACCTTACTAGAAAAGTCTACAATGAGCAGCTCTTC.

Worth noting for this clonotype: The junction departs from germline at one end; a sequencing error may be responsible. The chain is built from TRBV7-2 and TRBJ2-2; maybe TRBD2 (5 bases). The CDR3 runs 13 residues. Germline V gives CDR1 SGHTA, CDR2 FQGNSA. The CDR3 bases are TGTGCCAGCAGTTCCCATCCCACCGGGGATCTGTTTTTT. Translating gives CASSSHPTGDLFF.

CDR3 loop: CATKLTDNTEAFF. The CDR3 DNA follows: TGTGCCACCAAGTTAACGGACAACACTGAAGCTTTCTTT. V is TRBV2 and J is TRBJ1-1; no definite D call. The CDR3 is 13 residues long. V dropped 10 bases and J dropped 2 bases, with 14 bases sitting between them. Germline loops: CDR1 SNHLY, CDR2 FYNNEI.

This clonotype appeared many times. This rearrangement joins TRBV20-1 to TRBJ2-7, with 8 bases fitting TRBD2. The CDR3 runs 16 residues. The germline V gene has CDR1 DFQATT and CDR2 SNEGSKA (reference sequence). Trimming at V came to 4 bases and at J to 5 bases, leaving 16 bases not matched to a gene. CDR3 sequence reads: CSAMGSSGSTFDEQYF. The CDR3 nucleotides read TGCAGTGCTATGGGGTCTAGCGGGTCCACCTTCGACGAGCAGTACTTC.

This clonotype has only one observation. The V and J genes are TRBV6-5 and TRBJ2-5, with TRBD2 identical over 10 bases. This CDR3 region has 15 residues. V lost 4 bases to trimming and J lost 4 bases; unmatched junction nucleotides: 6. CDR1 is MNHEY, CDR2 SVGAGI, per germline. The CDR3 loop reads CASSWRASGGETQYF. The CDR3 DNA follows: TGTGCCAGCAGTTGGAGGGCTAGCGGGGGAGAGACCCAGTACTTC.

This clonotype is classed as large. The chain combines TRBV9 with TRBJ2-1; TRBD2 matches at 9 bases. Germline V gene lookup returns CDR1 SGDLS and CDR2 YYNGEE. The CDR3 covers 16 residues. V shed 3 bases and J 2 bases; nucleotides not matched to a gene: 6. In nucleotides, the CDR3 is TGTGCCAGCAGCGCCGGGGCTAGCGGGACCTACAATGAGCAGTTCTTC. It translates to CASSAGASGTYNEQFF.

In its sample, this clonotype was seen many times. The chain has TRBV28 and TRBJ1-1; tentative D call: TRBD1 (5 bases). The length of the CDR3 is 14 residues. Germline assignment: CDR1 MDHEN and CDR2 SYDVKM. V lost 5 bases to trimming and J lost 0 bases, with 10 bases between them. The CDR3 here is CASSIGQMNTEAFF. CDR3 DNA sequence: TGTGCCAGCAGTATAGGACAAATGAACACTGAAGCTTTCTTT.

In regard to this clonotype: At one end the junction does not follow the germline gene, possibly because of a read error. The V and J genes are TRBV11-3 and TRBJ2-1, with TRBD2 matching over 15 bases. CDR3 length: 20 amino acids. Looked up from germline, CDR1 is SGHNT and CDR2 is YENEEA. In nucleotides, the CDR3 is TGCGCCAGCAGCTTGAAAGGACTAGCGGGAGGGCCAGCCAGGGGAAATGAGCAGTTCTTC. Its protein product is CASSLKGLAGGPARGNEQFF.

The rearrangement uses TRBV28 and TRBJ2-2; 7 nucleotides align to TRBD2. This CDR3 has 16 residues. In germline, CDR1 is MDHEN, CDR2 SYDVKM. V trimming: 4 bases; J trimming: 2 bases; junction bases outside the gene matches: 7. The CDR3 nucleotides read TGTGCCAGCAGTTCCTCTAGCGGACTCAACACCGGGGAGCTGTTTTTT. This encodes CASSSSSGLNTGELFF.

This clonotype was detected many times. CDR3 residues: CASSSGQNNEKLFF. The CDR3 DNA is TGTGCCAGCAGCAGCGGGCAGAATAATGAAAAACTGTTTTTT. This chain joins TRBV4-2 and TRBJ1-4; no clear D. Trimming shortened V by 5 bases and J by 4 bases, and 11 bases separated the two germline ends. The CDR3 length is 14 residues. In germline, CDR1 is LGHNA, CDR2 YNFKEQ.

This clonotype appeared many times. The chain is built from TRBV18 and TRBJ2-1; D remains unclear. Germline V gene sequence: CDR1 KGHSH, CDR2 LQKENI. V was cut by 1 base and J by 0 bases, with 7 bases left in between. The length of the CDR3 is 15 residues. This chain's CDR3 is CASSPQPPSYNEQFF. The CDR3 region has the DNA TGTGCCAGCTCACCACAGCCGCCCTCCTACAATGAGCAGTTCTTC. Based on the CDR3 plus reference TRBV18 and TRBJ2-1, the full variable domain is NAGVMQNPRHLVRRRGQEARLRCSPMKGHSHVYWYRQLPEEGLKFMVYLQKENIIDESGMPKERFSAEFPKEGPSILRIQQVVRGDSAAYFCASSPQPPSYNEQFFGPGTRLTVL.

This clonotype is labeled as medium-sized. The DNA for the CDR3 is TGTGCCAGCACGGAACAGGGGAACCACGAGCAGTACTTC. Its translation: CASTEQGNHEQYF. The chain employs TRBV2 and TRBJ2-7, with 7 bases fitting TRBD1. This CDR3 spans 13 amino acids. From germline, CDR1 is SNHLY and CDR2 FYNNEI. Germline trimming cut 7 bases from V and 5 bases from J; bases unmatched to any gene: 8.

The CDR3 loop is CASSFNQNTGELFF. DNA for the CDR3: TGTGCCAGCAGCTTTAACCAGAACACCGGGGAGCTGTTTTTT. The J gene is TRBJ2-2, the V gene TRBV7-6; unclear D gene. Germline V gene data show CDR1 as SGHVS and CDR2 as FNYEAQ. V lost 3 bases to trimming and J lost 1 base, with 6 bases between them. This CDR3 region has 14 residues.

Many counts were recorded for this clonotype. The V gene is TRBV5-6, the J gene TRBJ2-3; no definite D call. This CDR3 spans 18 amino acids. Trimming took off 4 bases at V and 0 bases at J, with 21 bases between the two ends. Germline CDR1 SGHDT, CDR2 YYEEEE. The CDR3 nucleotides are TGTGCCAGCAGCGGGCCAACAGAAAAGTCTTTTAGCACAGATACGCAGTATTTT. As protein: CASSGPTEKSFSTDTQYF.

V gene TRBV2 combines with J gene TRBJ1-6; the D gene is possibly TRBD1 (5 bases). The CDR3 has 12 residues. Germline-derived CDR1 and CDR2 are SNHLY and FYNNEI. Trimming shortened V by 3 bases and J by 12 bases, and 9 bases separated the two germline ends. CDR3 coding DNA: TGTGCCAGCAGTGACGGACACGGACCCCTCCACTTT. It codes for CASSDGHGPLHF.